A single sample gave rise to the 16 T cell receptor beta chains below, sequenced in a study of CD8+ T cells in alopecia areata. cDNA reverse transcribed from extracted RNA served as the sequencing template. The protocol was immunoSEQ multiplex PCR, while the TCRdb copy is restricted to in-frame clones and leaves out a portion. The repertoire holds roughly 20,000 clones, with 60% to 80% as singletons. Individuals with alopecia areata gave both lesional scalp punch biopsies and peripheral blood for collection. The sample was skin, taken at week 0. The receptor set was obtained from a human donor with alopecia areata.

Only a few counts were recorded for this clone. The rearrangement uses TRBV7-2 and TRBJ1-2; D is undetermined. V was pared by 5 bases and J by 2 bases, with 9 bases between. The CDR3 extends over 13 amino acids. CDR1 SGHTA and CDR2 FQGNSA come from the germline V gene. The CDR3 sequence: CASSPGPNYGYTF. The CDR3 DNA is TGTGCCAGCAGCCCCGGACCGAACTATGGCTACACCTTC.

Only a few counts were recorded for this clone. This chain uses TRBV19 with TRBJ2-5, with D possibly matching TRBD2 (5 bases). CDR3 size: 13 residues. Deletions cut 5 bases from V and 2 bases from J, with 9 bases between. Germline CDR1 is LNHDA and CDR2 is SQIVND (reference sequence). The CDR3 is CASSWSGQETQYF. The DNA of the CDR3 is TGTGCCAGTAGTTGGTCGGGACAAGAGACCCAGTACTTC.

About this clone itself: Other DNA variants within this sample encode the same CDR3. The rearrangement uses TRBV2 and TRBJ1-2, with D perhaps TRBD1 (6 bases). The CDR3 extends over 13 amino acids. Germline CDR1 and CDR2: SNHLY and FYNNEI. V gave up 2 bases and J gave up 7 bases, with 11 bases separating them. This CDR3 is CASSERGVGGYTF. DNA for the CDR3: TGTGCCAGCAGTGAAAGGGGGGTGGGTGGCTACACCTTC. Filled out from reference TRBV2 and TRBJ1-2, the complete variable domain reads EPEVTQTPSHQVTQMGQEVILRCVPISNHLYFYWYRQILGQKVEFLVSFYNNEISEKSEIFDDQFSVERPDGSNFTLKIRSTKLEDSAMYFCASSERGVGGYTFGSGTRLTVV.

This rearrangement joins TRBV5-5 to TRBJ1-6; TRBD1 aligns across 9 bases. J was trimmed by 10 bases and V by 4 bases; bases with no gene match: 6. Germline assignment: CDR1 SGHKS and CDR2 YYEKEE (reference sequence). The CDR3 loop spans 14 amino acids. The CDR3 nucleotides are TGTGCCAGCAGCGTGGGACAGGGTCCCTCACCCCTCCACTTT. The encoded protein is CASSVGQGPSPLHF.

The chain employs TRBV7-6 and TRBJ2-2, with no clear D. This CDR3 has 16 residues. CDR1 is SGHVS, CDR2 FNYEAQ, per germline. Trimming cost V 4 bases and J 0 bases, with 12 bases left between them. For the CDR3, the DNA is TGTGCCAGCAGCTCCAAACAGCTTCCGAACACCGGGGAGCTGTTTTTT. Translation gives CASSSKQLPNTGELFF.

The chain couples TRBV6-5 to TRBJ2-3; 8 positions agree with TRBD2. V trimming: 6 bases; J trimming: 1 base; junction bases outside the gene matches: 3. The germline gives CDR1 MNHEY, CDR2 SVGAGI. The CDR3 is 14 residues long. The CDR3 DNA reads TGTGCCAGCAGGGTTAGCGGGGGCACAGATACGCAGTATTTT. Translated, it gives CASRVSGGTDTQYF.

The chain uses TRBV7-9 and TRBJ1-2; D not certain. V lost 5 bases and J 2 bases, leaving 18 bases between the germline ends. The CDR3 is made up of 16 amino acids. CDR1 is SEHNR, CDR2 FQNEAQ, per germline (reference sequence). CDR3 sequence reads: CASSPYPGSVNYGYTF. The DNA for the CDR3 is TGTGCCAGCAGCCCTTACCCGGGGTCAGTAAACTATGGCTACACCTTC.

This clone was counted only a few times. This chain connects TRBV7-2 to TRBJ1-1; D is unresolved. V lost 5 bases, J lost 7 bases, and 17 bases lay in between. CDR3 length: 14 amino acids. The V gene's germline CDR1 is SGHTA and CDR2 FQGNSA. The CDR3 sequence is CASSPPGGLGEAFF. The CDR3 DNA sequence: TGTGCCAGCAGCCCTCCGGGAGGCCTGGGTGAAGCTTTCTTT.

Written as DNA, the CDR3 is TGCGCCAGCAGCCAAGGCAGGGGGACTCCCGGGACCCAGTACTTC. It is translated as CASSQGRGTPGTQYF. The V call is TRBV5-1, the J call TRBJ2-5; D may be TRBD1 (7 bases). This CDR3 region has 15 residues. In germline, CDR1 is SGHRS, CDR2 YFSETQ. The V end was cut by 4 bases, the J end by 7 bases, with 20 bases between. Filled out from reference TRBV5-1 and TRBJ2-5, the complete variable domain reads KAGVTQTPRYLIKTRGQQVTLSCSPISGHRSVSWYQQTPGQGLQFLFEYFSETQRNKGNFPGRFSGRQFSNSRSEMNVSTLELGDSALYLCASSQGRGTPGTQYFGPGTRLLVL.

The chain combines TRBV10-1 with TRBJ2-7; D is possibly TRBD1 (5 bases). The CDR3 consists of 14 residues. V was trimmed by 2 bases and J by 5 bases, leaving 13 bases between them. Germline CDR1 WNHNN, CDR2 SYGVQD (reference sequence). In DNA, the CDR3 is TGCGCCAGCAGTGAGCTGGCCAGGGCAGACGAGCAGTACTTC. The encoded protein is CASSELARADEQYF.

This chain joins TRBV7-2 and TRBJ2-7, with 14 bases aligning to TRBD2. Trimming removed 1 base from V and 4 bases from J; junction bases left unmatched: 6. Germline V gives CDR1 SGHTA, CDR2 FQGNSA. This CDR3 region has 17 residues. CDR3 nucleotide sequence: TGTGCCAGCAGCTTAGGAGGGACTAGCGGGGGTAAATACGAGCAGTACTTC. Its protein product is CASSLGGTSGGKYEQYF.

This clone was seen only once. V usage is TRBV11-1 and J usage is TRBJ2-3; 14 bases align to TRBD2. V trimming: 0 bases; J trimming: 7 bases; junction bases outside the gene matches: 6. Looked up from germline, CDR1 is SGHAT and CDR2 is FQDESV (reference sequence). The CDR3 runs 17 residues. The CDR3 protein is CASSLAEGLAGGYTQYF. The CDR3 DNA follows: TGTGCCAGCAGCTTAGCGGAAGGACTAGCGGGGGGCTATACGCAGTATTTT.

The chain couples TRBV5-1 to TRBJ2-3; 15 positions match TRBD2. The length of the CDR3 is 19 residues. CDR1 SGHRS and CDR2 YFSETQ come from the germline V gene. J gave up 2 bases and V 4 bases, and 11 bases lay outside the gene matches. Written as DNA, the CDR3 is TGCGCCAGCAGCGCAAGGACTAGCGGGGGGGCCGCCCCCACAGATACGCAGTATTTT. This encodes CASSARTSGGAAPTDTQYF.

The V and J genes are TRBV9 and TRBJ2-1; TRBD1 or TRBD2 may be the D gene (5 bases each). Trimming cost V 4 bases and J 0 bases, with 11 bases left between them. The CDR3 contains 15 residues. Germline lookup yields CDR1 SGDLS and CDR2 YYNGEE. The CDR3 DNA reads TGTGCCAGCAGCCCGGGACCCGACTCCTACAATGAGCAGTTCTTC. Translated: CASSPGPDSYNEQFF.

The chain links TRBV4-3 to TRBJ2-1; tentative D call: TRBD1 (5 bases). The CDR3 contains 13 residues. V was pared by 5 bases and J by 4 bases, with 9 bases between. Germline V gives CDR1 LGHNA, CDR2 YSLEER. The CDR3 DNA sequence: TGCGCCAGCAGCGGGGCAGTATACAATGAGCAGTTCTTC. It specifies CASSGAVYNEQFF.

This chain connects TRBV7-9 to TRBJ2-4, with 7 nucleotides matching TRBD2. V lost 8 bases to trimming and J lost 0 bases; unmatched junction nucleotides: 7. Per germline, CDR1 SEHNR and CDR2 FQNEAQ (reference sequence). The CDR3 consists of 15 residues. The CDR3 here is CASAGEGLAKNIQYF. Here the CDR3 DNA reads TGTGCCAGCGCGGGGGAGGGGCTAGCCAAAAACATTCAGTACTTC.